The clone carrying this TCR beta chain was counted a few times. Its antigen remains unknown. The data were obtained in a study of vaccination and CD4 T cells after COVID-19. The treatment was: roughly nine-day PBMC culture with coronavirus spike peptide pools or control peptides (ViraFEST assay). Whole-study findings and limits: SARS-CoV-2-reactive clonotype medians increased from roughly 21 to 40, not significantly.

Sequencing of the DNA from cultured CD4+ T cells was carried out with the Oncomine TCR Beta short-read assay. TCRdb analysed the PCR reads with MiXCR anew, one entry per CDR3 protein. The sample holds thousands of distinct CDR3 sequences, 64% seen once. Trimming took off 5 bases at V and 0 bases at J, with 14 bases between the two ends. Germline V gives CDR1 DFQATT, CDR2 SNEGSKA (reference sequence). The CDR3 runs to 15 residues. The gene calls are TRBV20-1 and TRBJ1-5, with TRBD1 as a possible D gene (5 bases). The sequenced material came from CD4+ T cells from blood, cultured in vitro. This sequence was found in a human donor who had recovered from COVID-19. The CDR3 reads CSAGTQGYSNQPQHF. The CDR3 DNA sequence: TGCAGTGCTGGGACTCAAGGGTATAGCAATCAGCCCCAGCATTTT.